A single sample is the source of the 7 T cell receptor beta chains below, sequenced in a study of graft-versus-host responses after intestinal transplantation (dated by TCRdb to about 2021). These receptors have no known antigen. The sample's time point label, in plain terms: cells obtained before transplantation from donor or recipient. Library preparation was by the immunoSEQ multiplex PCR assay. TCRdb mirrors the immuneACCESS table, restricted to in-frame sequences. Some clones are absent from its copies; in checked studies, under half trace to an unresolved V gene, and the reason for the others is unknown. This sample has roughly 100,000 clones in its table, and 93% of those were observed once. 1.2% of the sample rests with the top ten. The sample was unstimulated CD8+ T cells sorted from spleen or lymph node cells, taken before intestinal transplant. These receptors all stem from a human donor who received an intestinal transplant.

J is TRBJ2-6 and V is TRBV21-1; TRBD2, as called in the table, went unchecked against the DNA. TRBV21-1 is a known pseudogene. The CDR3 contains 18 residues. The chain's CDR3 is CASSKYGGSSSGANVLTF. In nucleotides, the CDR3 is TGTGCCAGCAGTAAATACGGGGGTTCGAGCTCTGGGGCCAACGTCCTGACTTTC.

The chain employs TRBV2 and TRBJ2-5, with D tentatively TRBD1 (6 bases). The CDR3 consists of 13 residues. Trimming left V 8 bases short and J 4 bases short, with 14 bases between. Germline lookup yields CDR1 SNHLY and CDR2 FYNNEI. CDR3 coding DNA: TGTGCCAGCCGAAAACAGGGTATAGAGACCCAGTACTTC. Translation gives CASRKQGIETQYF.

The J gene is TRBJ1-2, the V gene TRBV6-5; 8 nucleotides agree with TRBD1. The length of the CDR3 is 14 residues. J lost 8 bases, V lost 2 bases, and 7 bases had no gene match. Germline V gives CDR1 MNHEY, CDR2 SVGAGI. Written as DNA, the CDR3 is TGTGCCAGCAGTTACGCCCGGACAGGGATAGGCTACACCTTC. It specifies CASSYARTGIGYTF.

The chain links TRBV11-2 to TRBJ2-2; D is ambiguous. Germline CDR1 reads SGHAT; CDR2 reads FQNNGV. Trimming took off 1 base at V and 4 bases at J, with 4 bases between the two ends. This CDR3 is built from 13 residues. In DNA form, the CDR3 reads TGTGCCAGCAGCTTAGCGGGCACCGGGGAGCTGTTTTTT. Residues: CASSLAGTGELFF.

V and J are TRBV4-1 and TRBJ2-7, with 14 bases fitting TRBD2. CDR1 is MGHRA and CDR2 is YSYEKL in the germline V gene. J lost 2 bases, V lost 5 bases, and 2 bases had no gene match. The CDR3 consists of 15 residues. For the CDR3, the DNA is TGCGCCAGCAGCTGGACTAGCGGGGGGACCTACGAGCAGTACTTC. It encodes CASSWTSGGTYEQYF.

This chain joins TRBV4-2 and TRBJ2-7, with 13 bases that match TRBD2. Germline CDR1 reads LGHNA; CDR2 reads YNFKEQ. The junction had 0 bases not matched to a gene; V was cut back by 0 bases and J by 1 base. This CDR3 is built from 16 residues. The CDR3 coding sequence is TGTGCCAGCAGCCAAGAGGGACTAGCGGGGTCCTACGAGCAGTACTTC. Translation gives CASSQEGLAGSYEQYF.

This chain uses TRBV9 with TRBJ1-1; D is uncertain. CDR3 length: 13 amino acids. The ends were cut back, 0 bases at V and 4 bases at J, with 7 bases in the middle. Germline V gives CDR1 SGDLS, CDR2 YYNGEE. The chain's CDR3 is CASSVDLGTEAFF. The CDR3, as DNA: TGTGCCAGCAGCGTAGATCTGGGCACTGAAGCTTTCTTT.